The 28 T cell receptor beta chains in this list originate from one sample, sequenced in a study of blood T cells in healthy people across ages. With a J-beta primer mix and a sample-barcoded 5' primer, a second PCR ran roughly 6 to 11 cycles. TCRdb passed the 5' RACE reads through MiXCR, listing each CDR3 protein once. This table has about 1.4 million distinct CDR3 sequences, approximately 60% appearing once. Sequencing was done on a sample of blood. The receptors originated from a man between 18 and 35 years old in good health.

This clonotype was recorded once. This chain uses TRBV10-1 with TRBJ2-3, with D possibly TRBD2 on 5 matching bases. This CDR3 contains 14 residues. The germline gives CDR1 WNHNN, CDR2 SYGVQD (reference sequence). V gave up 4 bases and J gave up 6 bases, with 14 bases separating them. This CDR3 reads CASSVSGSVDTQYF. DNA for the CDR3: TGCGCCAGCAGTGTTTCGGGATCGGTCGATACGCAGTATTTT.

CDR3 nucleotide sequence: TGTGCCACCAGTACCCCGACCGGGACAGGGCCAGATACGCAGTATTTT. Translating gives CATSTPTGTGPDTQYF. J is TRBJ2-3 and V is TRBV24-1; TRBD1 aligns across 9 bases. Germline V CDR1 and CDR2: KGHDR, SFDVKD. J gave up 4 bases and V 6 bases, and 10 bases lay outside the gene matches. CDR3 length equals 16 residues.

This chain's CDR3 is CSARGDRASREQYF. The CDR3 DNA follows: TGCAGTGCTAGAGGGGACAGGGCCTCTCGCGAGCAGTACTTC. The V and J genes are TRBV20-1 and TRBJ2-5, with 9 bases matching TRBD1. The last part of the DNA fits TRBJ2-7 better; the J call may be wrong. Germline V gene sequence: CDR1 DFQATT, CDR2 SNEGSKA (reference sequence). The CDR3 has 14 amino acids.

The chain links TRBV6-6 to TRBJ2-2, with 7 nucleotides matching TRBD2. Per germline, CDR1 MNHNY and CDR2 SVGAGI (reference sequence). V trimming: 6 bases; J trimming: 2 bases; junction bases outside the gene matches: 6. This CDR3 has 15 amino acids. CDR3 sequence (DNA): TGTGCCAGCAGGTCCCAGCGGGGCAACACCGGGGAGCTGTTTTTT. It is translated as CASRSQRGNTGELFF.

The genes are TRBV27 and TRBJ1-2, with TRBD1 matching 7 bases. Germline V gene data show CDR1 as MNHEY and CDR2 as SMNVEV (reference sequence). CDR3 size: 14 residues. The V segment lost 5 bases and the J segment 4 bases; nucleotides outside the gene matches: 7. CDR3 sequence reads: CASSREGQSYGYTF. The CDR3 DNA follows: TGTGCCAGCAGTCGGGAGGGACAGTCCTATGGCTACACCTTC.

V is TRBV7-8 and J is TRBJ2-4; D is unclear. CDR3 length equals 11 residues. V lost 7 bases and J lost 7, with 8 bases in between. Germline loops: CDR1 SGHVS, CDR2 FQNEAQ. Here the CDR3 reads CASTNTNIQYF. The CDR3 DNA reads as TGTGCCAGCACCAACACGAACATTCAGTACTTC.

CDR3 in amino acids: CSAPKDGIYGYTF. CDR3 sequence (DNA): TGCAGTGCCCCTAAGGACGGAATATATGGCTACACCTTC. The chain employs TRBV20-1 and TRBJ1-2; D not resolved. Germline CDR1 reads DFQATT; CDR2 reads SNEGSKA (reference sequence). CDR3 length: 13 residues. The germline V and J ends were trimmed by 6 bases and 5 bases, with 16 bases remaining between them.

The CDR3, as DNA: TGTGCCAGCAGCCGACCTGACGGCAGCACAGATACGCAGTATTTT. Its protein is CASSRPDGSTDTQYF. This sequence joins TRBV5-5 and TRBJ2-3, with D unresolved. Germline CDR1 reads SGHKS; CDR2 reads YYEKEE (reference sequence). The ends were cut back, 4 bases at V and 0 bases at J, with 12 bases in the middle. The CDR3 spans 15 residues.

The rearrangement joins TRBV20-1 to TRBJ1-2; D is uncertain. Trimming removed 5 bases at V and 7 bases at J, with 20 bases between. Germline V gives CDR1 DFQATT, CDR2 SNEGSKA (reference sequence). CDR3 length: 14 amino acids. The CDR3 region is CSAAPIDFGIGYTF. The CDR3 region has the DNA TGCAGTGCTGCTCCGATAGACTTTGGAATTGGCTACACCTTC.

V and J are TRBV6-5 and TRBJ1-2; a possible D gene is TRBD1 (5 bases). The V end was cut by 0 bases, the J end by 8 bases, with 16 bases between. Germline CDR1 is MNHEY and CDR2 is SVGAGI. CDR3 length: 15 amino acids. DNA of the CDR3: TGTGCCAGCAGTTACTCCGGCAGTGGGACGTGGGGCTACACCTTC. Amino acids: CASSYSGSGTWGYTF.

This clonotype has more than one count but fewer than ten. The chain couples TRBV2 to TRBJ2-1; weak D call: TRBD2 (6 bases). Germline V gene lookup returns CDR1 SNHLY and CDR2 FYNNEI. This CDR3 has 15 residues. V was pared by 4 bases and J by 2 bases, with 12 bases between. CDR3 protein: CASSGRELTYNEQFF. CDR3 nucleotides: TGTGCCAGCAGTGGTCGGGAGTTAACCTACAATGAGCAGTTCTTC.

J is TRBJ2-4 and V is TRBV28; D gene ambiguous. Trimming left V 1 base short and J 0 bases short, with 10 bases between. This CDR3 is built from 16 residues. CDR1 and CDR2 (germline): MDHEN, SYDVKM. CDR3 nucleotide sequence: TGTGCCAGCAGTTTATCCCAGCCGCTAGCCAAAAACATTCAGTACTTC. It codes for CASSLSQPLAKNIQYF.

This clonotype was seen only a few times. V usage is TRBV2 and J usage is TRBJ1-4; the D is unclear. The V and J ends lost 3 bases and 4 bases respectively, with 6 bases between them. This CDR3 comprises 13 residues. Germline V gives CDR1 SNHLY, CDR2 FYNNEI. The CDR3 protein is CASSDGVNEKLFF. The CDR3 region has the DNA TGTGCCAGCAGTGATGGTGTTAATGAAAAACTGTTTTTT.

J is TRBJ2-3 and V is TRBV6-5; no clear D. The CDR3 totals 15 residues. The ends were cut back, 8 bases at V and 4 bases at J, with 19 bases in the middle. The germline V gene has CDR1 MNHEY and CDR2 SVGAGI. The CDR3 sequence is CASGLLDVYPDTQYF. CDR3 nucleotides: TGTGCCAGCGGTCTTCTAGACGTTTACCCAGATACGCAGTATTTT.

The chain recombines TRBV6-5 with TRBJ1-5; a weak D match, TRBD1 (6 bases). The germline gives CDR1 MNHEY, CDR2 SVGAGI. The V end was cut by 5 bases, the J end by 2 bases, with 16 bases between. The CDR3 totals 16 residues. The CDR3 DNA sequence: TGTGCCAGCAGTCCACAGGGAGAGGATCGCAATCAGCCCCAGCATTTT. This gives the protein CASSPQGEDRNQPQHF.

This clonotype was seen ten or more times. The V and J genes are TRBV5-1 and TRBJ2-7; the D call may be TRBD1 or TRBD2 (5 bases each). Germline CDR1 is SGHRS and CDR2 is YFSETQ. The CDR3 sequence is 14 residues long. V was trimmed by 6 bases and J by 3 bases, leaving 16 bases between them. The CDR3 nucleotides are TGCGCCAGCACCCCCGGGACGCGGCTCTACGAGCAGTACTTC. Protein product: CASTPGTRLYEQYF. Complete variable domain (other parts from reference TRBV5-1 and TRBJ2-7): KAGVTQTPRYLIKTRGQQVTLSCSPISGHRSVSWYQQTPGQGLQFLFEYFSETQRNKGNFPGRFSGRQFSNSRSEMNVSTLELGDSALYLCASTPGTRLYEQYFGPGTRLTVT.

This clonotype has just a few counts. The genes are TRBV12-5 and TRBJ2-5, with a tentative D call TRBD1 (6 bases). V shed 5 bases and J shed 5 bases, with 15 bases lying between them. The CDR3 is 14 amino acids. The germline CDR1 and CDR2 sequences are LGHNT and FRNRAP. The CDR3 DNA reads TGTGCTAGTGGTCAGGGGCCCAAAGAGGAGACCCAGTACTTC. Its translation: CASGQGPKEETQYF.

The DNA for the CDR3 is TGTGCCAGCAGCCCTCCGGGGCCCGATGGCTATGGCTACACCTTC. The encoded protein is CASSPPGPDGYGYTF. V usage is TRBV14 and J usage is TRBJ1-2; D might be TRBD1 (5 bases). This CDR3 spans 15 amino acids. Per germline, CDR1 SGHDN and CDR2 FVKESK. Trimming shortened V by 4 bases and J by 4 bases, and 16 bases separated the two germline ends.

This chain joins TRBV6-1 and TRBJ2-7; D unclear. Looked up from germline, CDR1 is MNHNS and CDR2 is SASEGT. The V end was cut by 7 bases, the J end by 0 bases, with 10 bases between. The CDR3 sequence is 13 residues long. The CDR3 DNA is TGTGCCAGCATCGAGACAAGCTCCTACGAGCAGTACTTC. Its protein product is CASIETSSYEQYF.

J is TRBJ2-5 and V is TRBV21-1; TRBD2 is the table's D call and was not checked against the DNA. TRBV21-1 is tagged as a pseudogene. This CDR3 region has 10 residues. The CDR3 coding sequence is TGTGCCAGCAGCAAGGAGGAGCAGTACTTC. Amino acid sequence: CASSKEEQYF.

This clonotype was observed a few times. The chain couples TRBV12-5 to TRBJ2-3; 7 bases line up with TRBD2. J was trimmed by 3 bases and V by 9 bases; bases with no gene match: 6. CDR1 and CDR2 (germline): LGHNT, FRNRAP. This CDR3 has 13 amino acids. Here the CDR3 reads CASVAGVTDTQYF. CDR3 coding DNA: TGTGCTAGCGTAGCGGGCGTAACAGATACGCAGTATTTT.

This clonotype was counted a single time. The chain has TRBV4-3 and TRBJ1-5; no clear D gene. This CDR3 has 14 residues. The V and J ends lost 2 bases and 7 bases respectively, with 12 bases between them. Germline lookup yields CDR1 LGHNA and CDR2 YSLEER. CDR3 sequence (DNA): TGCGCCAGCAGCCAAAGATCGACGGGACAGCCCCAGCATTTT. This gives the protein CASSQRSTGQPQHF.

This clonotype has just a few counts. The chain carries TRBV6-6 and TRBJ2-3, with a weak D call TRBD2 (5 bases). CDR1 is MNHNY and CDR2 is SVGAGI in the germline V gene (reference sequence). This CDR3 spans 13 amino acids. Trimming stripped 8 bases from V and 2 bases from J, with 11 bases between. The CDR3 region is CASVRDNTDTQYF. Written as DNA, the CDR3 is TGTGCCAGCGTTCGGGATAACACAGATACGCAGTATTTT.

The chain joins TRBV6-6 to TRBJ2-5; a possible D gene is TRBD1 (6 bases). Near its end, the DNA agrees better with TRBJ2-7, so the J call may be wrong. This CDR3 is built from 15 residues. Germline V lookup: CDR1 MNHNY, CDR2 SVGAGI (reference sequence). The CDR3 nucleotides are TGTGCCAGCAGTTACTCGAACAGGGTGGGCTACGAGCAGTACTTC. Translated: CASSYSNRVGYEQYF.

This clonotype appeared once. V gene TRBV6-2 or TRBV6-3 combines with J gene TRBJ2-1, with 10 bases matching TRBD2. Germline CDR1 and CDR2: MNHEY and SVGEGT. This CDR3 contains 20 residues. J was trimmed by 13 bases and V by 2 bases; bases with no gene match: 26. CDR3 protein: CASSYKGLAGVNPTQKDQFF. CDR3 in DNA: TGTGCCAGCAGTTACAAGGGGCTAGCGGGAGTAAATCCCACACAAAAGGATCAGTTCTTC.

This clonotype was seen more than once but under ten times. The chain combines TRBV27 with TRBJ2-1; 7 nucleotides line up with TRBD2. Germline trimming cut 3 bases from V and 3 bases from J; bases unmatched to any gene: 11. CDR3 length: 17 residues. The germline V gene encodes CDR1 MNHEY and CDR2 SMNVEV (reference sequence). The DNA for the CDR3 is TGTGCCAGCAGTTTGGTTTTGGGTAGCGGGTTCTACAATGAGCAGTTCTTC. Encoded protein: CASSLVLGSGFYNEQFF.

CDR3 amino acids: CASNHLRIYEQYF. CDR3 bases: TGTGCCAGCAACCACTTAAGGATATACGAGCAGTACTTC. The chain combines TRBV28 with TRBJ2-7; D is unclear. CDR1 MDHEN and CDR2 SYDVKM come from the germline V gene. The CDR3 extends over 13 amino acids. V lost 7 bases and J 4 bases, leaving 14 bases between the germline ends.

The chain couples TRBV12-3 or TRBV12-4 to TRBJ2-6, with 7 bases fitting TRBD2. The CDR3 loop spans 14 amino acids. Losses at the gene ends were 10 bases for V and 3 bases for J; bases not matched to a gene: 6. DNA of the CDR3: TGTGCCACCAGGGAGGGTTTTGGGGCCAACGTCCTGACTTTC. This sequence encodes CATREGFGANVLTF.